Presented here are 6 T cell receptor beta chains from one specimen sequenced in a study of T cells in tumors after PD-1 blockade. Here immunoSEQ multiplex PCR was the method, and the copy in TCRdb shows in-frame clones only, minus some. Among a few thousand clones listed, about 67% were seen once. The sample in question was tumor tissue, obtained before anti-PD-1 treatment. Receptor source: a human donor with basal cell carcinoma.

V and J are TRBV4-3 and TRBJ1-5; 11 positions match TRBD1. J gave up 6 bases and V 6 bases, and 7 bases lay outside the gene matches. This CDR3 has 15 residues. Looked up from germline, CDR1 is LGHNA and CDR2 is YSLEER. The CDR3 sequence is CASSHGTGGGQPQHF. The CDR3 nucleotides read TGCGCCAGCAGTCACGGGACAGGGGGTGGTCAGCCCCAGCATTTT.

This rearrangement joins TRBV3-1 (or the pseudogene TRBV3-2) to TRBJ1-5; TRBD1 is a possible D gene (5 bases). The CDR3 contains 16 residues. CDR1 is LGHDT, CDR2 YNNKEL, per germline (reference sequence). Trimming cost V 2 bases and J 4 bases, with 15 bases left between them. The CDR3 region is CASSQMPRGENQPQHF. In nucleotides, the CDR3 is TGTGCCAGCAGCCAAATGCCGAGAGGGGAGAATCAGCCCCAGCATTTT.

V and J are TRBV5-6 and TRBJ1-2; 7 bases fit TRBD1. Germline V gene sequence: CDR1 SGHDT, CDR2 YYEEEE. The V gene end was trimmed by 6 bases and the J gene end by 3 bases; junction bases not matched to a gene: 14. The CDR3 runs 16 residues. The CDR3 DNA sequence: TGTGCCAGCAACCAAATGACAGGGCGGGGGGACTATGGCTACACCTTC. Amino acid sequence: CASNQMTGRGDYGYTF.

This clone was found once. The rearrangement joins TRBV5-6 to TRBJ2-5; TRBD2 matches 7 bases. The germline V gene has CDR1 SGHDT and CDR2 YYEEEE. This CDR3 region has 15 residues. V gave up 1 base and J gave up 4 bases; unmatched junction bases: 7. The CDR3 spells CASSLLSRGRETQYF. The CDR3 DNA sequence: TGTGCCAGCAGCTTGTTATCGCGGGGGAGAGAGACCCAGTACTTC. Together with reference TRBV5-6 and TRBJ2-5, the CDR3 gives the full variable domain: DAGVTQSPTHLIKTRGQQVTLRCSPKSGHDTVSWYQQALGQGPQFIFQYYEEEERQRGNFPDRFSGHQFPNYSSELNVNALLLGDSALYLCASSLLSRGRETQYFGPGTRLLVL.

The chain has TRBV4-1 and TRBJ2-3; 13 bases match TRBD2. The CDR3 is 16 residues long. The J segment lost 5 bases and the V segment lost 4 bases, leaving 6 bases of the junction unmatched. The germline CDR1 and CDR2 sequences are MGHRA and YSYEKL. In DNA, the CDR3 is TGCGCCAGCAGCCCTCGACTAGCGGGGGGCCTAGATACGCAGTATTTT. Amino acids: CASSPRLAGGLDTQYF.

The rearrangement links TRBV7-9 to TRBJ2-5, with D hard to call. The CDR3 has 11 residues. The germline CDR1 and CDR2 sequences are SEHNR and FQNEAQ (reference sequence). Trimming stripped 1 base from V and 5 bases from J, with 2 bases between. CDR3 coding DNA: TGTGCCAGCAGCTTAGACGAGACCCAGTACTTC. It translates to CASSLDETQYF.